This TCR beta chain comes out of a study of breast tumors, draining lymph nodes, adjacent tissues. Axillary draining lymph nodes of breast cancer patients supplied the node samples. Trimming cost V 2 bases and J 4 bases, with 11 bases left between them. The length of the CDR3 is 13 residues. Germline CDR1 reads DFQATT; CDR2 reads SNEGSKA (reference sequence). TCRdb re-analysed the multiplex PCR reads in MiXCR, keeping a single row per CDR3 protein. The data contain roughly 110,000 distinct CDR3 sequences, more than 30% of them singletons. The chain combines TRBV20-1 with TRBJ1-2; possible D gene TRBD1, 6 bases. The TCR was taken from a female donor with breast cancer. Some clones in this sample may be carry-over from other donors' samples. The sequenced material came from axillary lymph node tissue. The CDR3 spells CSARLTGSYGYTF. The CDR3 nucleotides read TGCAGTGCTAGACTGACAGGTAGCTATGGCTACACCTTC.